The present T cell receptor (beta chain) was sequenced within a study of CD8+CD57+ T cells in acquired aplastic anemia. It was patients with CD8+CD57+ cell expansion by flow cytometry who were chosen for sequencing. Genomic DNA, serving as template, underwent TCR beta VDJ and CDR3 profiling. TCRdb re-called the reads with MiXCR, one entry per CDR3 protein. In the table there are some 200,000 distinct CDR3 sequences, less than 75% of which are singletons. Whole-study findings and limits: Patients shared approximately 30 CD8+ CDR3 sequences with controls.

In the case of this clonotype: Its antigen is unidentified.

The TCR was taken from a human donor with aplastic anemia. Sequencing input: sorted CD4+, CD8+, or CD8+CD57+ T cells (not recorded which) from PBMCs.

CDR3 in amino acids: CSARAQRDYGYTF. The CDR3 DNA sequence: TGCAGTGCTAGAGCGCAAAGAGACTATGGCTACACCTTC. The chain combines TRBV20-1 with TRBJ1-2; no clear D gene. The length of the CDR3 is 13 residues. Germline CDR1 is DFQATT and CDR2 is SNEGSKA (reference sequence). Between the trimmed V and J ends, which lost 1 base and 3 bases, there was a span of 9 bases.